The clone carrying this T cell receptor beta chain has a handful of counts. The antigen remains undetermined. The sample belongs to a study of response to subunit inactivated influenza vaccine. Trimming stripped 7 bases from V and 5 bases from J, with 18 bases between. CDR1 and CDR2 from the germline V gene are MDHEN and SYDVKM. The CDR3 consists of 15 residues. Via MiXCR, TCRdb re-called the RT-PCR reads, giving one row per CDR3 protein. The table records about 620,000 distinct CDR3 sequences, about an eighth of them present only once. Whole-study findings and limits: Authors suggested each seasonal flu vaccination may recruit only limited numbers of new T cells.

The material was PBMCs from blood, obtained on the day of vaccination. This receptor was taken from a man between 50 and 59 years old who received an inactivated influenza vaccine. The chain combines TRBV28 with TRBJ2-1; D uncertain. DNA of the CDR3: TGTGCCAGCACCGTCAAAATAGGTCAAGACAATGAGCAGTTCTTC. This encodes CASTVKIGQDNEQFF.